This is a list of T cell receptor beta chains from one sample in a study of blood T cell repertoires in COVID-19. Using immunoSEQ multiplex PCR, the repertoire was profiled, and TCRdb retains in-frame clones only, with some absent. The top ten clones hold under 4.5% of a sample with about 130,000 clones, roughly 85% of them seen once. The source material was PBMCs or T cells enriched from blood (not recorded which). Receptors were obtained from a man in his forties or fifties who had recovered from COVID-19. Each CDR3 is given with its conserved first and last residue. The D gene is left open where the match is weak. Some rows have no size entry. The others give once, few or many, or a class for an expanded clone.

>NA|TRBJ2-7|TRBV7-9|NA
TGTGCCAGCAGCCCCTATTACGAGCAGTACTTC
CASSPYYEQYF
>NA|TRBJ2-3|TRBV27|once
TGTGCCAGCGCGCAATCCATACCAGATACGCAGTATTTT
CASAQSIPDTQYF
>TRBD1|TRBJ1-2|TRBV7-3|NA
TGTGCCAGCAGCAACAGGGGCTATGGCTACACCTTC
CASSNRGYGYTF
>TRBD2|TRBJ2-5|TRBV5-4|NA
TGTGCCAGCAGCTACTTTCTAGCGGGCGTAGGGGAGACCCAGTACTTC
CASSYFLAGVGETQYF
>NA|TRBJ2-1|TRBV11-3|NA
TGTGCCAGCAGCTTAGGGGGCAGTCAGAATGAGCAGTTCTTC
CASSLGGSQNEQFF
>TRBD1|TRBJ1-5|TRBV15|once
TGTGCCACCAACAGGGGAGATTATAGCAATCAGCCCCAGCATTTT
CATNRGDYSNQPQHF
>TRBD2|TRBJ2-7|TRBV18|NA
TGTGCCAGCTCATACGCGGGAGGGGCCTACGAGCAGTACTTC
CASSYAGGAYEQYF
>NA|TRBJ1-3|TRBV13|NA
TGTGCCAGCAGCTTAGAGGGGACAGGAAACACCATATATTTT
CASSLEGTGNTIYF
>TRBD1|TRBJ1-6|TRBV6-5|NA
TGTGCCAGCAGTTCTCGGGACAGGGCAAATTCACCCCTCCACTTT
CASSSRDRANSPLHF
>NA|TRBJ1-4|TRBV19|once
TGTGCCAGTAGTGTAAAACGACTCAGTGCAACTAATGAAAAACTGTTTTTT
CASSVKRLSATNEKLFF
>TRBD1|TRBJ2-1|TRBV6-5|NA
TGTGCCAGCAGTTACTATGGACAGGGAATCAATGAGCAGTTCTTC
CASSYYGQGINEQFF
>NA|TRBJ2-1|TRBV5-1|NA
TGCGCCAGCAGCTTGGATCCCAGACTCCCCTTCAATGAGCAGTTCTTC
CASSLDPRLPFNEQFF
>NA|TRBJ2-2|TRBV9|once
TGTGCCAGCAGCGTAACGGCGGGATCGGTAACCGGGGAGCTGTTTTTT
CASSVTAGSVTGELFF
>NA|TRBJ2-7|TRBV7-2|NA
TGTGCCAGCAGTTGGGGCGGGGGCGCAAGTGTCTACGAGCAGTACTTC
CASSWGGGASVYEQYF
>TRBD1|TRBJ1-2|TRBV5-1|NA
TGCGCCAGCAGCTTGTCAGGGGGCTATGGCTACACCTTC
CASSLSGGYGYTF
>NA|TRBJ1-6|TRBV7-2|NA
TGTGCCAGCAGCTTCAGGCCCGCCACCACCCTTAATTCACCCCTCCACTTT
CASSFRPATTLNSPLHF
>TRBD1|TRBJ1-6|TRBV28|NA
TGTGCCAGCAGTTTGAGGGGGCGAGATAATTCACCCCTCCACTTT
CASSLRGRDNSPLHF
>TRBD2|TRBJ2-3|TRBV6-2/TRBV6-3|NA
TGTGCCAGCAGTTTAGCGGGAGCGAACACAGATACGCAGTATTTT
CASSLAGANTDTQYF
>TRBD1|TRBJ2-6|TRBV19|few
TGTGCCAGTAGTGCGGAGACAGGGGGCCCTGGGGCCAACGTCCTGACTTTC
CASSAETGGPGANVLTF
>NA|TRBJ2-3|TRBV3-1/TRBV3-2|NA
TGTGCCAGCAGCCAAGCATCAGGCCTGACAGATACGCAGTATTTT
CASSQASGLTDTQYF
>NA|TRBJ1-2|TRBV24-1|NA
TGTGCCACCAGCCGGGCGGGAGGGAACTATGGCTACACCTTC
CATSRAGGNYGYTF
>NA|TRBJ1-4|TRBV11-2|NA
TGTGCCAGCAGCCCCGCAGGGGCAACTAATGAAAAACTGTTTTTT
CASSPAGATNEKLFF
>NA|TRBJ1-5|TRBV19|NA
TGTGCCAGTAGTATAGAAAGCAGCGGCTATAGCAATCAGCCCCAGCATTTT
CASSIESSGYSNQPQHF
>NA|TRBJ2-7|TRBV11-2|NA
TGTGCCAGCAGCTTAGCCGCGTCAGGCCAGTACTTC
CASSLAASGQYF
>TRBD1|TRBJ2-7|TRBV7-3|NA
TGTGCCAGCAGCCCGACAGGGACCGAGCAGTACTTC
CASSPTGTEQYF
>TRBD2|TRBJ2-3|TRBV7-2|NA
TGTGCCAGCAGCACCCGACTAGCGGGAGTCGCAGATACGCAGTATTTT
CASSTRLAGVADTQYF
>TRBD1|TRBJ1-2|TRBV10-2|NA
TGCGCCAGCAGTGAGTCGAAGTCGAGGGGGCGGGATGGCTACACCTTC
CASSESKSRGRDGYTF
>NA|TRBJ1-1|TRBV2|NA
TGTGCCAGCAGTGGTCCGTTGGGGGCCGAGGACACTGAAGCTTTCTTT
CASSGPLGAEDTEAFF